The 9 T cell receptor beta chains presented below share a single source sample, sequenced in a study of T cell responses to AZD1222 COVID-19 vaccine. Sequencing used immunoSEQ multiplex PCR; TCRdb keeps in-frame clones, though not all of them. The repertoire consists of about 170,000 clones, with roughly 92% occurring once and the leading ten covering about 1.6%. Here the sequenced sample was peripheral blood, taken on day 0 of AZD1222 vaccination. All receptors derive from an adult in good health.

The chain's CDR3 is CASRRLNYGYTF. Here the CDR3 DNA reads TGTGCCAGCAGACGGCTTAACTATGGCTACACCTTC. The chain recombines TRBV12-3 or TRBV12-4 with TRBJ1-2; D is unclear. This CDR3 region has 12 residues. The V end was cut by 6 bases, the J end by 1 base, with 6 bases between.

In nucleotides, the CDR3 is TGTGCCAGCGGAAACAGCCAGAACACTGAAGCTTTCTTT. It specifies CASGNSQNTEAFF. This rearrangement joins TRBV6-5 to TRBJ1-1; D is unresolved. This CDR3 spans 13 amino acids. Germline V lookup: CDR1 MNHEY, CDR2 SVGAGI. V lost 8 bases and J lost 1, with 11 bases in between.

The chain uses TRBV6-5 and TRBJ1-3; D remains ambiguous. CDR1 is MNHEY and CDR2 is SVGAGI in the germline V gene. Deletions cut 10 bases from V and 0 bases from J, with 7 bases between. The CDR3 contains 12 residues. The CDR3: CAIHSSGNTIYF. The CDR3 bases are TGTGCCATCCACAGCTCTGGAAACACCATATATTTT.

The CDR3 region has the DNA TGTGCCAGCAGCCCCGGGTTAGCGGGAGTCTACGAGCAGTACTTC. Residues: CASSPGLAGVYEQYF. J is TRBJ2-7 and V is TRBV7-9; 9 bases match TRBD2. There are 15 residues in the CDR3. V shed 5 bases and J 3 bases; nucleotides not matched to a gene: 8. The germline V gene encodes CDR1 SEHNR and CDR2 FQNEAQ (reference sequence).

This chain joins TRBV27 and TRBJ1-6; the D is unclear. The V end lost 6 bases, the J end lost 9 bases, and 15 bases lay between the germline ends. CDR1 is MNHEY, CDR2 SMNVEV, per germline (reference sequence). CDR3 size: 14 residues. The CDR3 loop is CASSLDRLGSPLHF. DNA of the CDR3: TGTGCCAGCAGCCTGGACCGTTTGGGTTCACCCCTCCACTTT.

The genes are TRBV6-5 and TRBJ2-5, with TRBD2 as a possible D gene (7 bases). V lost 10 bases and J lost 5, with 23 bases in between. Germline V gives CDR1 MNHEY, CDR2 SVGAGI. The CDR3 loop spans 15 amino acids. CDR3 sequence reads: CATKGGGAAMETQYF. CDR3 sequence (DNA): TGTGCCACCAAAGGGGGGGGAGCTGCCATGGAGACCCAGTACTTC.

The chain is built from TRBV9 and TRBJ2-1; no clear D. The germline V and J ends were trimmed by 0 bases and 9 bases, with 19 bases remaining between them. This CDR3 comprises 16 residues. Germline values: CDR1 SGDLS, CDR2 YYNGEE. The CDR3: CASSVGRVGKRSEQFF. The CDR3 bases are TGTGCCAGCAGCGTAGGCCGAGTAGGGAAGAGAAGTGAGCAGTTCTTC.

Details on this clone: At one boundary the junction diverges from the germline segment, which might be a read error. The rearrangement joins TRBV18 to TRBJ1-6, with D hard to call. The CDR3 is 13 amino acids. Germline V CDR1 and CDR2: KGHSH, LQKENI. The CDR3 region is CASSGSDNSPLHF. CDR3 DNA: TGTGCCAGCTCAGGCTCCGATAATTCACCCCTCCACTTT.

The chain has TRBV13 and TRBJ2-5; D is unclear. The CDR3 is made up of 14 amino acids. Germline values: CDR1 PRHDT, CDR2 FYEKMQ (reference sequence). V gave up 5 bases and J gave up 2 bases, with 12 bases separating them. This CDR3 reads CASSQLARQETQYF. Written as DNA, the CDR3 is TGTGCCAGCAGCCAACTTGCCAGGCAAGAGACCCAGTACTTC.